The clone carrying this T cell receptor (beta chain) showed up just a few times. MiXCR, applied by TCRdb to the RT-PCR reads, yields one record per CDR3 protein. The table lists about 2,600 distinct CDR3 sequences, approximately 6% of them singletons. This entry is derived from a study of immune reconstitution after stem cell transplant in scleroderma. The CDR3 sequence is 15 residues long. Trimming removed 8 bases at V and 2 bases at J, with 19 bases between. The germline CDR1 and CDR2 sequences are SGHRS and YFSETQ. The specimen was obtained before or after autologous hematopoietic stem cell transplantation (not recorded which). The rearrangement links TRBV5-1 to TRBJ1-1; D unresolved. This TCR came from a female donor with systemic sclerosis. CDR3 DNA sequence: TGCGCCAGTAGGCGCTACCCCGGGAGAAACACTGAAGCTTTCTTT. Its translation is CASRRYPGRNTEAFF.